Shown below are 28 T cell receptor beta chains from a single sample sequenced in a study of human thymus T cells. Data came from immunoSEQ multiplex PCR; TCRdb stores just in-frame clones and leaves some out. Of 35,000 to 55,000 clones in the sample, 94% were seen once. What was sequenced was blood. The receptor set was obtained from a boy under two years old with a congenital heart defect but otherwise immunologically healthy.

The chain is built from TRBV5-1 and TRBJ2-3; D not certain. Germline-derived CDR1 and CDR2 are SGHRS and YFSETQ. The CDR3 extends over 14 amino acids. V gave up 0 bases and J gave up 0 bases, with 5 bases separating them. The CDR3 coding sequence is TGCGCCAGCAGCTTGGGGGCTAGCACAGATACGCAGTATTTT. Amino acids: CASSLGASTDTQYF.

V usage is TRBV5-1 and J usage is TRBJ2-5; D is ambiguous. The CDR3 is 14 residues long. V gave up 0 bases and J gave up 2 bases, with 8 bases separating them. Germline CDR1 SGHRS, CDR2 YFSETQ. The CDR3 sequence: CASSLVSVQETQYF. CDR3 nucleotides: TGCGCCAGCAGCTTGGTTTCGGTTCAAGAGACCCAGTACTTC.

The chain links TRBV7-7 to TRBJ2-7; TRBD1 might be the D (5 bases). Germline V CDR1 and CDR2: SSHAT, FNYEAQ (reference sequence). The CDR3 runs to 13 residues. V was trimmed by 1 base and J by 4 bases, leaving 8 bases between them. For the CDR3, the DNA is TGTGCCAGCAGCTTAGGGGGCGAGTACGAGCAGTACTTC. This codes for CASSLGGEYEQYF.

The chain carries TRBV5-6 and TRBJ2-3; TRBD1 is a possible D gene (5 bases). The germline V gene has CDR1 SGHDT and CDR2 YYEEEE. The CDR3 is made up of 17 amino acids. Trimming removed 4 bases at V and 0 bases at J, with 18 bases between. CDR3 nucleotides: TGTGCCAGCAGCGCACTACTACAGGCGGTAAGCACAGATACGCAGTATTTT. Translated, it gives CASSALLQAVSTDTQYF.

The chain's CDR3 is CASSFDRVFYEQYF. DNA of the CDR3: TGTGCCAGCAGCTTCGACAGAGTATTCTACGAGCAGTACTTC. V gene TRBV7-4 combines with J gene TRBJ2-7; D is perhaps TRBD1 (5 bases). Germline V gives CDR1 SGHVT, CDR2 SQSDAQ. The CDR3 has 14 amino acids. V was shortened by 3 bases and J by 3 bases, with 12 bases between the two germline ends.

The chain joins TRBV29-1 to TRBJ1-1; 7 positions agree with TRBD1. CDR3 size: 12 residues. Germline CDR1 is SQVTM and CDR2 is ANQGSEA. J lost 4 bases, V lost 1 base, and 0 bases had no gene match. The CDR3: CSVEGQGTEAFF. In nucleotides, the CDR3 is TGCAGCGTTGAAGGACAGGGCACTGAAGCTTTCTTT.

The genes are TRBV18 and TRBJ1-2; possibly TRBD1 for D (6 bases). V lost 3 bases and J lost 6, with 20 bases in between. The CDR3 extends over 16 amino acids. Germline V gene lookup returns CDR1 KGHSH and CDR2 LQKENI. The CDR3: CASSPLYFQGSNGYTF. Written as DNA, the CDR3 is TGTGCCAGCTCACCTCTTTACTTTCAGGGGTCGAATGGCTACACCTTC.

The J gene is TRBJ2-7, the V gene TRBV7-9, with 10 bases lining up with TRBD1. The CDR3 spans 17 residues. The germline V gene encodes CDR1 SEHNR and CDR2 FQNEAQ (reference sequence). The ends lost 4 bases at V and 2 bases at J; junction bases unmatched: 11. DNA of the CDR3: TGTGCCAGCAGCTATAGCCCGGGACAGGGGCTACCCTACGAGCAGTACTTC. Translated, it gives CASSYSPGQGLPYEQYF.

The V call is TRBV11-2, the J call TRBJ2-3; tentatively, D is TRBD1 or TRBD2 (6 bases each). Trimming removed 6 bases from V and 8 bases from J, with 24 bases in between. The CDR3 contains 16 residues. Germline V gene lookup returns CDR1 SGHAT and CDR2 FQNNGV. CDR3 sequence: CASRTAGLLAQGTQYF. For the CDR3, the DNA is TGTGCCAGCAGAACAGCGGGCCTCCTAGCACAGGGTACGCAGTATTTT.

This clone came up once. The J gene is TRBJ2-3, the V gene TRBV7-2; the match to TRBD1 covers 8 bases. J lost 1 base, V lost 6 bases, and 6 bases had no gene match. In germline, CDR1 is SGHTA, CDR2 FQGNSA. The CDR3 has 15 residues. The CDR3 region has the DNA TGTGCCAGCAGGCGCCGGACAGGGCGCACAGATACGCAGTATTTT. Translation gives CASRRRTGRTDTQYF.

V usage is TRBV6-1 and J usage is TRBJ2-5; 8 nucleotides agree with TRBD2. After removal of 6 bases from V and 5 bases from J, the junction contained 5 bases not matched to a gene. This CDR3 has 13 amino acids. In germline, CDR1 is MNHNS, CDR2 SASEGT. Here the CDR3 reads CASSARGGETQYF. The DNA for the CDR3 is TGTGCCAGCAGCGCCCGGGGGGGGGAGACCCAGTACTTC.

This CDR3 is CASSQDIKRGGHTQYF. As DNA, the CDR3 is TGCGCCAGCAGCCAAGATATAAAGCGGGGGGGACATACGCAGTATTTT. V gene TRBV4-1 combines with J gene TRBJ2-3, with TRBD2 matching 10 bases. The V segment lost 0 bases and the J segment 7 bases; nucleotides outside the gene matches: 7. The CDR3 length is 16 residues. Germline CDR1 reads MGHRA; CDR2 reads YSYEKL.

In this sample, this clone turned up a few times. This rearrangement joins TRBV9 to TRBJ2-5; D is possibly TRBD2 (6 bases). The V and J ends lost 0 bases and 4 bases respectively, with 7 bases between them. The CDR3 contains 13 residues. The germline gives CDR1 SGDLS, CDR2 YYNGEE. Written as DNA, the CDR3 is TGTGCCAGCAGCGTAGTGGGAGGAGAGACCCAGTACTTC. It encodes CASSVVGGETQYF.

The chain is built from TRBV25-1 and TRBJ2-1; D call uncertain. The CDR3 covers 13 residues. Per the germline V gene, CDR1 is MGHDK and CDR2 is SYGVNS. V was pared by 10 bases and J by 0 bases, with 10 bases between. Here the CDR3 reads CATGHSSYNEQFF. The DNA of the CDR3 is TGTGCCACCGGTCACAGCTCCTACAATGAGCAGTTCTTC.

The CDR3 DNA is TGTGCCAGCAGCTTAGCCCCCTACCGGACCGTGACCTCAGACAATGAGCAGTTCTTC. It is translated as CASSLAPYRTVTSDNEQFF. V and J are TRBV7-9 and TRBJ2-1; D remains unclear. Germline CDR1 and CDR2: SEHNR and FQNEAQ (reference sequence). The CDR3 covers 19 residues. V lost 0 bases and J lost 5, with 23 bases in between.

V gene TRBV4-3 combines with J gene TRBJ2-2; unclear D gene. The V gene lost 2 bases and the J gene lost 8 bases, with 12 bases spanning the gap. The CDR3 is 14 residues long. CDR1 and CDR2 (germline): LGHNA, YSLEER. CDR3 amino acids: CASSQSEAWGELFF. CDR3 nucleotides: TGCGCCAGCAGCCAATCTGAGGCGTGGGGGGAGCTGTTTTTT.

V gene TRBV6-4 combines with J gene TRBJ2-2; D is unclear. The CDR3 consists of 15 residues. The V gene's germline CDR1 is MRHNA and CDR2 SNTAGT. V was pared by 5 bases and J by 5 bases, with 15 bases between. CDR3 nucleotide sequence: TGTGCCAGCAGTCCAACACCCGTCAGGACCGGGGAGCTGTTTTTT. This encodes CASSPTPVRTGELFF.

The J gene is TRBJ2-5, the V gene TRBV6-1; unclear D gene. The V end lost 1 base, the J end lost 6 bases, and 0 bases lay between the germline ends. Looked up from germline, CDR1 is MNHNS and CDR2 is SASEGT. The CDR3 has 10 residues. For the CDR3, the DNA is TGTGCCAGCAGTGAAGAGACCCAGTACTTC. It translates to CASSEETQYF.

The chain links TRBV5-1 to TRBJ2-5; D is unclear. Trimming took 0 bases from V and 1 from J, leaving 7 bases between them. The CDR3 covers 14 residues. Germline V gene lookup returns CDR1 SGHRS and CDR2 YFSETQ. CDR3 DNA sequence: TGCGCCAGCAGCTTGGACAGCTTCCAAGAGACCCAGTACTTC. It specifies CASSLDSFQETQYF.

In this sample, this clone turned up once. The rearrangement links TRBV28 to TRBJ1-2; D remains ambiguous. V was pared by 5 bases and J by 0 bases, with 4 bases between. The CDR3 runs to 12 residues. The germline gives CDR1 MDHEN, CDR2 SYDVKM. The CDR3 reads CASSDTNYGYTF. CDR3 sequence (DNA): TGTGCCAGCAGTGACACTAACTATGGCTACACCTTC.

The rearrangement joins TRBV5-6 to TRBJ1-6; no clear D. Germline CDR1 is SGHDT and CDR2 is YYEEEE. The CDR3 extends over 13 amino acids. The germline V and J ends were trimmed by 3 bases and 14 bases, with 15 bases remaining between them. CDR3 DNA sequence: TGTGCCAGCAGCTCCGACGTCTCTTGGGCCCTCCACTTT. It specifies CASSSDVSWALHF. Supplemented by reference TRBV5-6 and TRBJ1-6, the full variable domain reads DAGVTQSPTHLIKTRGQQVTLRCSPKSGHDTVSWYQQALGQGPQFIFQYYEEEERQRGNFPDRFSGHQFPNYSSELNVNALLLGDSALYLCASSSDVSWALHFGNGTRLTVT.

The V call is TRBV19, the J call TRBJ1-6, with D unresolved. Between the trimmed V and J ends, which lost 7 bases and 10 bases, there was a span of 14 bases. Germline CDR1 reads LNHDA; CDR2 reads SQIVND (reference sequence). This CDR3 has 13 residues. In DNA form, the CDR3 reads TGTGCCAGTAAGGACCAGGACGGCTCACCCCTCCACTTT. Translated: CASKDQDGSPLHF. The complete variable domain, with remaining parts taken from reference TRBV19 and TRBJ1-6, reads DGGITQSPKYLFRKEGQNVTLSCEQNLNHDAMYWYRQDPGQGLRLIYYSQIVNDFQKGDIAEGYSVSREKKESFPLTVTSAQKNPTAFYLCASKDQDGSPLHFGNGTRLTVT.

The CDR3 spells CASSTGGDTEAFF. The CDR3 DNA sequence: TGTGCCAGTAGTACAGGGGGCGACACTGAAGCTTTCTTT. The rearrangement joins TRBV19 to TRBJ1-1; 8 nucleotides agree with TRBD1. V dropped 4 bases and J dropped 3; count of bases not matched to a gene: 1. The CDR3 contains 13 residues. Germline CDR1 reads LNHDA; CDR2 reads SQIVND (reference sequence).

The chain is built from TRBV28 and TRBJ2-7; D is tentatively TRBD1 or TRBD2 (5 bases each). CDR1 and CDR2 (germline): MDHEN, SYDVKM. The CDR3 has 13 amino acids. Trimming left V 4 bases short and J 9 bases short, with 16 bases between. The CDR3 loop reads CASSWEGTARQYF. CDR3 nucleotide sequence: TGTGCCAGCAGTTGGGAAGGGACGGCGAGGCAGTACTTC.

This chain links TRBV19 with TRBJ1-2; 8 bases match TRBD1. The V and J ends lost 3 bases and 8 bases, in that order; junction bases with no gene match: 8. The CDR3 contains 14 residues. Germline V lookup: CDR1 LNHDA, CDR2 SQIVND (reference sequence). The CDR3 DNA follows: TGTGCCAGTAGTATGGGGCAGGGGGCGCAGGGCTACACCTTC. It yields the protein CASSMGQGAQGYTF.

The chain couples TRBV30 to TRBJ2-7; D ambiguous. V lost 0 bases, J lost 3 bases, and 9 bases lay in between. The germline V gene has CDR1 GTSNPN and CDR2 SVGIG (reference sequence). CDR3 size: 13 residues. The CDR3 region is CAWSVQLNYEQYF. In nucleotides, the CDR3 is TGTGCCTGGAGTGTACAACTTAACTACGAGCAGTACTTC. The variable domain in full, with the rest retrieved from reference TRBV30 and TRBJ2-7, is SQTIHQWPATLVQPVGSPLSLECTVEGTSNPNLYWYRQAAGRGLQLLFYSVGIGQISSEVPQNLSASRPQDRQFILSSKKLLLSDSGFYLCAWSVQLNYEQYFGPGTRLTVT.

In this sample, this clone turned up once. The genes are TRBV19 and TRBJ1-2, with D possibly TRBD1 on 5 matching bases. This CDR3 is built from 10 residues. The V gene's germline CDR1 is LNHDA and CDR2 SQIVND (reference sequence). Trimming took 6 bases from V and 8 from J, leaving 7 bases between them. CDR3 sequence reads: CASRGGGYTF. In DNA, the CDR3 is TGTGCCAGTAGGGGGGGAGGCTACACCTTC.

The chain has TRBV9 and TRBJ2-7; either TRBD1 or TRBD2 may fit D (7 bases each). Germline V CDR1 and CDR2: SGDLS, YYNGEE. The CDR3 sequence is 16 residues long. Trimming left V 2 bases short and J 3 bases short, with 18 bases between. In DNA, the CDR3 is TGTGCCAGCAGCGTCCAGGGGGGGACCCCCCTCTACGAGCAGTACTTC. This sequence encodes CASSVQGGTPLYEQYF.